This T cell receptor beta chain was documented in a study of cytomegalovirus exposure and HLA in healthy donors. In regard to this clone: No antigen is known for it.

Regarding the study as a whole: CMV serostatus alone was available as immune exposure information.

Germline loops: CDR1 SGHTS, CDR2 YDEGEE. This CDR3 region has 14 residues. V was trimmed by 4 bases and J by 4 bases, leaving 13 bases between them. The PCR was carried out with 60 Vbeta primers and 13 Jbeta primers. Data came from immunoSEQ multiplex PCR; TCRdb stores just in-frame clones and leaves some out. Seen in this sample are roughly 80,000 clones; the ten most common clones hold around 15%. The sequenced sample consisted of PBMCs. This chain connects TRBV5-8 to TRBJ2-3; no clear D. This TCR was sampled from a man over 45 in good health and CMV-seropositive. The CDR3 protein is CASSLRSGPDTQYF. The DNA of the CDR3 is TGTGCCAGCAGCCTTCGAAGTGGCCCAGATACGCAGTATTTT.